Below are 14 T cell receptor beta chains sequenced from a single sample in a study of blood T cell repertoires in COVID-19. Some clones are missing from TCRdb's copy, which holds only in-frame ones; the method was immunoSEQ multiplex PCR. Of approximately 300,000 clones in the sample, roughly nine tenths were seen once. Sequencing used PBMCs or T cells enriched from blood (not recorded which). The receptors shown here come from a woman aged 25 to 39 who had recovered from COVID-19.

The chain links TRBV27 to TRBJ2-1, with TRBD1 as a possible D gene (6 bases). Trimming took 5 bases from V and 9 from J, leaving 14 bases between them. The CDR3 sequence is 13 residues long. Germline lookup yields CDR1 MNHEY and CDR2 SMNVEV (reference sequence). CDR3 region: CASSAFTGTEQFF. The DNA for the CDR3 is TGTGCCAGCAGTGCCTTCACAGGGACTGAGCAGTTCTTC.

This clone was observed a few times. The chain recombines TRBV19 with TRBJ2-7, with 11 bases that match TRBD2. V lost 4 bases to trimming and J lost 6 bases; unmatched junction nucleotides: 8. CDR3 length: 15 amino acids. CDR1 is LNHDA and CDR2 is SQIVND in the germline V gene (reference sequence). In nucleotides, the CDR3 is TGTGCCAGTAGTAAAGGGACTAGCGGCAGAGCCGAGCAGTACTTC. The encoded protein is CASSKGTSGRAEQYF.

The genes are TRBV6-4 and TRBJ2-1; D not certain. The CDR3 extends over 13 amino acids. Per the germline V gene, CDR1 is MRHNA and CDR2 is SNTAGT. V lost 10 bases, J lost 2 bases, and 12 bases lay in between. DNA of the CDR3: TGTGCCACCTCGAGCGAGACCTACAATGAGCAGTTCTTC. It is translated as CATSSETYNEQFF.

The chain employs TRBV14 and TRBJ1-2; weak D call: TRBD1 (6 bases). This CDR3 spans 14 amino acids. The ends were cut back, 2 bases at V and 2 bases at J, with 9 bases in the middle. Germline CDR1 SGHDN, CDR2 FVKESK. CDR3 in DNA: TGTGCCAGCAGCCAAAACAGGGCGAACTATGGCTACACCTTC. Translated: CASSQNRANYGYTF.

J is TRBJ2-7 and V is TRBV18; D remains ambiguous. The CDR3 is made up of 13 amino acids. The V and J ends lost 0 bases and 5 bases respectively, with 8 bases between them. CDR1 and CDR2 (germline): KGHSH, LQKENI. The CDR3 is CASSPPVRNEQYF. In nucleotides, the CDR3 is TGTGCCAGCTCACCACCGGTGCGGAACGAGCAGTACTTC. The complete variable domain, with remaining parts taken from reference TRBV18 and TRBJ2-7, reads NAGVMQNPRHLVRRRGQEARLRCSPMKGHSHVYWYRQLPEEGLKFMVYLQKENIIDESGMPKERFSAEFPKEGPSILRIQQVVRGDSAAYFCASSPPVRNEQYFGPGTRLTVT.

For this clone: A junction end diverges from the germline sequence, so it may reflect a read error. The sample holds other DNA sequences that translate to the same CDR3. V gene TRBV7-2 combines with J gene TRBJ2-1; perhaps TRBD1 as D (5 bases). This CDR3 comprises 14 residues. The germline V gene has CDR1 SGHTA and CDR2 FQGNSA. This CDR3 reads CASSLAGANNEQFF. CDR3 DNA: TGTGCCAGCAGTTTAGCTGGGGCTAACAATGAGCAGTTCTTC. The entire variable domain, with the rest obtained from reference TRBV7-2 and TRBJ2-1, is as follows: GAGVSQSPSNKVTEKGKDVELRCDPISGHTALYWYRQSLGQGLEFLIYFQGNSAPDKSGLPSDRFSAERTGGSVSTLTIQRTQQEDSAVYLCASSLAGANNEQFFGPGTRLTVL.

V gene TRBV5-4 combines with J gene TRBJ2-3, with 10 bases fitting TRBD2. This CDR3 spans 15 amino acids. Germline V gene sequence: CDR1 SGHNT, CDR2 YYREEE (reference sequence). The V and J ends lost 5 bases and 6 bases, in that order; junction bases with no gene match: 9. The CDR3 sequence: CASRLSGRASDTQYF. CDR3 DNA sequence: TGTGCCAGCAGACTAAGCGGGAGGGCTTCGGATACGCAGTATTTT.

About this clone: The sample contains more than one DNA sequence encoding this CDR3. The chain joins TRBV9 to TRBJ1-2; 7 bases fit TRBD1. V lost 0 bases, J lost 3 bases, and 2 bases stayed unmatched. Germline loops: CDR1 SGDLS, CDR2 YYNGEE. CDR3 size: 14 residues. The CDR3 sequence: CASSVGQGDYGYTF. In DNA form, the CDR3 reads TGTGCCAGCAGCGTAGGCCAGGGGGACTATGGCTACACCTTC.

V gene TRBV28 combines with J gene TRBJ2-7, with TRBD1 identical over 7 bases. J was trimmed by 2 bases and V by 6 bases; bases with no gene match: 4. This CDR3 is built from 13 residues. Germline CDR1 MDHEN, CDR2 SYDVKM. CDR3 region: CASRIDRAYEQYF. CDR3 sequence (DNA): TGTGCCAGCAGGATAGACAGGGCCTACGAGCAGTACTTC.

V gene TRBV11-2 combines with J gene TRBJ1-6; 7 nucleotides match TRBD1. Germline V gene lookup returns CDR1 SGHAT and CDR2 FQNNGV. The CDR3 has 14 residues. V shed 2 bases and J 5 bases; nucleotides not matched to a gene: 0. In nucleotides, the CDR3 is TGTGCCAGCAGCTTAACAGGGGATAATTCACCCCTCCACTTT. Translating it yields CASSLTGDNSPLHF.

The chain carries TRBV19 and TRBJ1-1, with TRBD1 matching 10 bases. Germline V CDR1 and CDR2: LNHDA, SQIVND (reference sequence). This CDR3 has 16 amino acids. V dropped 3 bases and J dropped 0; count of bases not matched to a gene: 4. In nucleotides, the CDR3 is TGTGCCAGTAGTATGCTAGGGACAGGGGTGAACACTGAAGCTTTCTTT. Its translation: CASSMLGTGVNTEAFF.

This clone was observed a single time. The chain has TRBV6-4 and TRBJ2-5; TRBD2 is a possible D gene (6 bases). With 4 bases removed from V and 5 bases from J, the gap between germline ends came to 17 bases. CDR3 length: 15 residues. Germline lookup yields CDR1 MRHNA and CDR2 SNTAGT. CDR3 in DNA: TGTGCCAGCAGTGGCGGGGCAGGGTCGGTCGAGACCCAGTACTTC. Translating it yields CASSGGAGSVETQYF.

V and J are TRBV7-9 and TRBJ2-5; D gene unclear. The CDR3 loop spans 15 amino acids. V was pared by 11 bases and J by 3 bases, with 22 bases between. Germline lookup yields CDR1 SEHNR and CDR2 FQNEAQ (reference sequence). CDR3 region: CAHQILPMVEETQYF. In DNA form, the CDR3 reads TGTGCCCACCAGATTTTACCCATGGTCGAAGAGACCCAGTACTTC.

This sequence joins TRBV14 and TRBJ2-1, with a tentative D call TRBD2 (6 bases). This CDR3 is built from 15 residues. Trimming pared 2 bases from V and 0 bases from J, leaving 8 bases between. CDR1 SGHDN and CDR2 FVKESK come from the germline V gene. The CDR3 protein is CASSQPGVSYNEQFF. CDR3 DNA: TGTGCCAGCAGCCAACCGGGAGTCTCCTACAATGAGCAGTTCTTC.